One and the same sample provided the 14 T cell receptor beta chains below, sequenced in a study of neoadjuvant anti-PD-1 for oral cavity cancer. Generated by immunoSEQ multiplex PCR, the TCRdb table keeps only in-frame clones and is missing some. The sample holds tens of thousands of clones, 80% to 90% seen once. The time point denotes: after neoadjuvant nivolumab, at surgical resection. Sequenced material: PBMCs, taken after nivolumab (anti-PD-1) treatment. The receptor source for this set is a person between 40 and 79 years old with oral cavity squamous cell carcinoma.

As concerns this clone: Other DNA sequences from this sample encode an identical CDR3 as well. The chain uses TRBV5-1 and TRBJ1-5; D is ambiguous. V was clipped by 0 bases and J by 1 base, with 5 bases between them. The CDR3 consists of 14 residues. Germline V gives CDR1 SGHRS, CDR2 YFSETQ. Here the CDR3 DNA reads TGCGCCAGCAGCTTGGACGGAAGCAATCAGCCCCAGCATTTT. It encodes CASSLDGSNQPQHF.

The chain has TRBV10-3 and TRBJ2-7; TRBD2 might be the D (6 bases). V was shortened by 3 bases and J by 2 bases, with 14 bases between the two germline ends. This CDR3 is built from 15 residues. Germline values: CDR1 ENHRY, CDR2 SYGVKD. The CDR3 region is CAISDRREGTYEQYF. As DNA, the CDR3 is TGTGCCATCAGTGATCGGAGGGAAGGGACCTACGAGCAGTACTTC.

This sequence joins TRBV19 and TRBJ1-5; D is unclear. The germline V and J ends were trimmed by 5 bases and 6 bases, with 14 bases remaining between them. The germline gives CDR1 LNHDA, CDR2 SQIVND (reference sequence). This CDR3 is built from 14 residues. The CDR3 is CASSEVGFGQPQHF. For the CDR3, the DNA is TGTGCCAGTAGTGAGGTGGGGTTTGGTCAGCCCCAGCATTTT.

The chain is built from TRBV28 and TRBJ2-1; D ambiguous. Trimming stripped 6 bases from V and 15 bases from J, with 18 bases between. There are 12 residues in the CDR3. The V gene's germline CDR1 is MDHEN and CDR2 SYDVKM. CDR3 region: CASSSLATGWFF. CDR3 DNA sequence: TGTGCCAGCAGCTCCCTCGCGACCGGCTGGTTCTTC.

The J gene is TRBJ2-7, the V gene TRBV27; 8 positions agree with TRBD2. The CDR3 covers 14 residues. Germline CDR1 MNHEY, CDR2 SMNVEV (reference sequence). J lost 6 bases, V lost 4 bases, and 8 bases had no gene match. CDR3 sequence: CASSSSSGKFEQYF. DNA for the CDR3: TGTGCCAGCAGTTCTAGTAGCGGGAAGTTCGAGCAGTACTTC.

This clone was recorded a few times. This rearrangement joins TRBV6-1 to TRBJ2-3; 12 bases line up with TRBD2. Germline trimming cut 1 base from V and 5 bases from J; bases unmatched to any gene: 19. This CDR3 has 21 residues. In germline, CDR1 is MNHNS, CDR2 SASEGT. The CDR3 region has the DNA TGTGCCAGCAGTGAAGGGTGGATTATGACTAGCGGGGGCCGAGGGGAAGATACGCAGTATTTT. Translated, it gives CASSEGWIMTSGGRGEDTQYF.

The chain recombines TRBV9 with TRBJ2-7; 7 nucleotides align to TRBD1. The CDR3 runs 14 residues. With 4 bases clipped from V and 2 bases from J, the junction kept 6 bases outside the gene matches. Per germline, CDR1 SGDLS and CDR2 YYNGEE. This chain's CDR3 is CASSLRQGAYEQYF. In DNA, the CDR3 is TGTGCCAGCAGCCTCCGACAGGGAGCCTACGAGCAGTACTTC.

The chain carries TRBV5-1 and TRBJ2-1, with D possibly being TRBD1 (5 bases). There are 15 residues in the CDR3. Germline-derived CDR1 and CDR2 are SGHRS and YFSETQ. V lost 4 bases and J lost 4, with 15 bases in between. CDR3 DNA sequence: TGCGCCAGCAGCACGCAGATGACAGCTTACAATGAGCAGTTCTTC. Its protein product is CASSTQMTAYNEQFF. Filled out from reference TRBV5-1 and TRBJ2-1, the complete variable domain reads KAGVTQTPRYLIKTRGQQVTLSCSPISGHRSVSWYQQTPGQGLQFLFEYFSETQRNKGNFPGRFSGRQFSNSRSEMNVSTLELGDSALYLCASSTQMTAYNEQFFGPGTRLTVL.

The V gene is TRBV5-1, the J gene TRBJ2-1; D uncertain. V was clipped by 1 base and J by 0 bases, with 8 bases between them. In germline, CDR1 is SGHRS, CDR2 YFSETQ. The CDR3 is made up of 15 amino acids. The CDR3 reads CASSLPSSSYNEQFF. DNA for the CDR3: TGCGCCAGCAGCTTGCCGTCTAGCTCCTACAATGAGCAGTTCTTC. Filled out from reference TRBV5-1 and TRBJ2-1, the complete variable domain reads KAGVTQTPRYLIKTRGQQVTLSCSPISGHRSVSWYQQTPGQGLQFLFEYFSETQRNKGNFPGRFSGRQFSNSRSEMNVSTLELGDSALYLCASSLPSSSYNEQFFGPGTRLTVL.

The rearrangement links TRBV5-4 to TRBJ2-1; 11 bases map to TRBD2. This CDR3 has 19 residues. Unmatched junction bases numbered 10, after V lost 0 bases and J lost 2 bases. Germline values: CDR1 SGHNT, CDR2 YYREEE (reference sequence). CDR3 protein: CASSLAGLAGPRTYNEQFF. The CDR3 nucleotides read TGTGCCAGCAGCTTGGCCGGACTAGCGGGCCCTAGAACCTACAATGAGCAGTTCTTC.

This chain joins TRBV30 and TRBJ2-5; 8 nucleotides match TRBD2. With V trimmed by 5 bases and J by 4 bases, 3 bases remained unmatched. Germline V CDR1 and CDR2: GTSNPN, SVGIG (reference sequence). The CDR3 loop spans 12 amino acids. The CDR3 spells CAWRTSGETQYF. The CDR3 nucleotides are TGTGCCTGGCGCACTAGCGGAGAGACCCAGTACTTC.

Details on this clone: An end of the junction differs from the germline gene, which may be a read error. This chain connects TRBV12-5 to TRBJ2-1, with a possible D match to TRBD1 (6 bases). The germline CDR1 and CDR2 sequences are LGHNT and FRNRAP. The CDR3 runs to 13 residues. The DNA for the CDR3 is TGTGCTAGTGGATATCCAACTGACAGGTCCCCTGTCTTC. Translated: CASGYPTDRSPVF.

The chain carries TRBV4-2 and TRBJ2-3, with 11 bases fitting TRBD2. In germline, CDR1 is LGHNA, CDR2 YNFKEQ. With V trimmed by 0 bases and J by 4 bases, 0 bases remained unmatched. The CDR3 has 15 amino acids. CDR3 DNA sequence: TGTGCCAGCAGCCAAGATAGCGGGGGGGCAGATACGCAGTATTTT. Translating gives CASSQDSGGADTQYF.

This chain connects TRBV4-1 to TRBJ1-2, with D maybe TRBD1 (5 bases). The CDR3 has 12 residues. The V end was cut by 1 base, the J end by 12 bases, with 12 bases between. The V gene's germline CDR1 is MGHRA and CDR2 YSYEKL. The CDR3 nucleotides are TGCGCCAGCAGCCAAGTCACGGGGCGCCACACCTTC. It yields the protein CASSQVTGRHTF.